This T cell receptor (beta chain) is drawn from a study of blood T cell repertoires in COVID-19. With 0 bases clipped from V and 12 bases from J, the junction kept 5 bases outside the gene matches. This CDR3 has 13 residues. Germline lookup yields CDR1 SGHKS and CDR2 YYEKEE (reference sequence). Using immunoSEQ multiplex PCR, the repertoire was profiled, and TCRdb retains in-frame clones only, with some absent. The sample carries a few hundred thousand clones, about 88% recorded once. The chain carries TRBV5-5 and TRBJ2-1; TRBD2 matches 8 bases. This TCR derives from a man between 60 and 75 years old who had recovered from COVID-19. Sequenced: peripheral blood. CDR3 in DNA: TGTGCCAGCAGCTTGGTCAGCGGGGGTGGGCAGTTCTTC. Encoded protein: CASSLVSGGGQFF.